The present TCR beta chain was sequenced within a study of cytomegalovirus exposure and HLA in healthy donors. General study findings and limits: CMV serostatus alone was available as immune exposure information. Analysis performed later found 16,951 TCR beta sequences associated with HLA alleles at 0.05 false discovery rate. Judged likely to be a sequencing artifact was a cluster of highly shared sequence variants.

As concerns this clone: Its antigen is unidentified. A junction end diverges from the germline sequence, so it may reflect a read error.

The PCR made use of 60 Vbeta and 13 Jbeta primers. The data were produced by immunoSEQ multiplex PCR, yet TCRdb's version contains in-frame clones alone and is incomplete. Here the sample table reports 150,000 to 250,000 clones. Germline V CDR1 and CDR2: SSHAT, FNYEAQ (reference sequence). CDR3 length: 17 amino acids. Specimen: PBMCs. The chain uses TRBV7-7 and TRBJ2-1, with 11 bases lining up with TRBD2. This clonotype was sampled from a boy aged 5-17 years in good health and CMV-seronegative. The CDR3 protein is CASSPPLLAGGHNEQFF. The CDR3 DNA reads as TGTGCTAGCAGCCCTCCGTTGCTAGCGGGGGGTCACAATGAGCAGTTCTTC.